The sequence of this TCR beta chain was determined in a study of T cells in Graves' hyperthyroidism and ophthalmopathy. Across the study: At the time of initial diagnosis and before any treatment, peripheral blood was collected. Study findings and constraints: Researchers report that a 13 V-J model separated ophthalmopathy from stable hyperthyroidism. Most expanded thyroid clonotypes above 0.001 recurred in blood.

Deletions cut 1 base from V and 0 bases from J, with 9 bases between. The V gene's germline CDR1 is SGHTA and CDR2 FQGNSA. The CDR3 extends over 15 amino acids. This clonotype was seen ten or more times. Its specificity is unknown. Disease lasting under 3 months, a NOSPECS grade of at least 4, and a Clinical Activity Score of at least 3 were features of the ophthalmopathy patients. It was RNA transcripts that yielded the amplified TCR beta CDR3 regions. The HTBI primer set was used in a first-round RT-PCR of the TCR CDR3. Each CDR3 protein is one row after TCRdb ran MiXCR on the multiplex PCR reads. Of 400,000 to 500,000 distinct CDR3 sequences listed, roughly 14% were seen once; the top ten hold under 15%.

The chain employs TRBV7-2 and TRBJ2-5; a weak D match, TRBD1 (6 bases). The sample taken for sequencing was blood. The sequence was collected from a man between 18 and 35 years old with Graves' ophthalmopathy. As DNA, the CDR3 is TGTGCCAGCAGCTTAGTGGGGGCCTACCAAGAGACCCAGTACTTC. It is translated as CASSLVGAYQETQYF.